These 26 T cell receptor beta chains share one sample of origin, sequenced in a study of blood T cell repertoires in COVID-19. Here immunoSEQ multiplex PCR was the method, and the copy in TCRdb shows in-frame clones only, minus some. Of approximately 230,000 clones listed, around 82% are singletons. Input material: peripheral blood. These receptors were obtained from a woman aged 80 or over with active or convalescent COVID-19.

This clone was counted many times. The rearrangement uses TRBV7-8 and TRBJ2-1, with a possible D match to TRBD1 (5 bases). The CDR3 loop spans 13 amino acids. CDR1 and CDR2 from the germline V gene are SGHVS and FQNEAQ. Trimming stripped 1 base from V and 15 bases from J, with 16 bases between. The CDR3 here is CASSLDLAMGPFF. The CDR3, as DNA: TGTGCCAGCAGCTTAGATTTAGCCATGGGGCCGTTCTTC.

This clone was recorded only once. This chain links TRBV7-2 with TRBJ2-2, with 9 positions matching TRBD2. In germline, CDR1 is SGHTA, CDR2 FQGNSA. Trimming took 7 bases from V and 6 from J; bases not matched to a gene: 12. The CDR3 runs to 16 residues. Written as DNA, the CDR3 is TGTGCCAGCACCAATTACAGGACTAGCGCCCCCGGGGAGCTGTTTTTT. Its translation: CASTNYRTSAPGELFF.

The chain employs TRBV5-5 and TRBJ2-3, with TRBD1 matching over 11 bases. CDR3 length: 15 residues. J lost 2 bases, V lost 7 bases, and 6 bases had no gene match. The germline gives CDR1 SGHKS, CDR2 YYEKEE (reference sequence). This chain's CDR3 is CASGRTGGITDTQYF. The CDR3 DNA sequence: TGTGCCAGCGGCAGGACAGGGGGCATCACAGATACGCAGTATTTT.

This rearrangement joins TRBV19 to TRBJ2-1, with 9 positions matching TRBD1. The junction had 5 bases not matched to a gene; V was cut back by 5 bases and J by 6 bases. CDR1 and CDR2 from the germline V gene are LNHDA and SQIVND (reference sequence). This CDR3 region has 14 residues. CDR3 nucleotides: TGTGCCAGTAGTGTTCGACAGGGGGGCAATGAGCAGTTCTTC. It specifies CASSVRQGGNEQFF.

V gene TRBV14 combines with J gene TRBJ2-3, with D tentatively TRBD1 (5 bases). CDR3 size: 14 residues. V was trimmed by 4 bases and J by 0 bases, leaving 8 bases between them. Looked up from germline, CDR1 is SGHDN and CDR2 is FVKESK. CDR3 coding DNA: TGTGCCAGCAGCCCCAGGGCTAGCACAGATACGCAGTATTTT. It is translated as CASSPRASTDTQYF.

V and J are TRBV6-5 and TRBJ1-3; D is perhaps TRBD1 (6 bases). CDR1 is MNHEY and CDR2 is SVGAGI in the germline V gene. The CDR3 has 16 amino acids. Trimming removed 0 bases from V and 2 bases from J, with 11 bases in between. The CDR3 region is CASSYSRPGAGNTIYF. The CDR3 region has the DNA TGTGCCAGCAGTTACTCGCGCCCAGGGGCTGGAAACACCATATATTTT.

The chain recombines TRBV27 with TRBJ1-6, with D possibly TRBD1 on 5 matching bases. Germline loops: CDR1 MNHEY, CDR2 SMNVEV (reference sequence). The germline V and J ends were trimmed by 8 bases and 7 bases, with 15 bases remaining between them. CDR3 size: 14 residues. The CDR3 loop is CASGKTASNSPLHF. CDR3 coding DNA: TGTGCCAGCGGTAAGACAGCATCAAATTCACCCCTCCACTTT.

The chain joins TRBV10-2 to TRBJ2-5, with unresolved D. There are 12 residues in the CDR3. V was clipped by 0 bases and J by 5 bases, with 4 bases between them. CDR1 is WSHSY, CDR2 SAAADI, per germline. The CDR3, as DNA: TGCGCCAGCAGTGAGTCGCGGGAGACCCAGTACTTC. Its translation: CASSESRETQYF.

The gene calls are TRBV19 and TRBJ1-1, with TRBD1 matching over 7 bases. The CDR3 extends over 13 amino acids. Germline CDR1 reads LNHDA; CDR2 reads SQIVND (reference sequence). The ends lost 6 bases at V and 3 bases at J; junction bases unmatched: 4. As DNA, the CDR3 is TGTGCCAGTAGGAGGGGGCGGGACACTGAAGCTTTCTTT. Protein product: CASRRGRDTEAFF.

This rearrangement joins TRBV7-9 to TRBJ1-2; 9 positions agree with TRBD1. Germline V gene data show CDR1 as SEHNR and CDR2 as FQNEAQ (reference sequence). The trim removed 5 bases at V and 3 bases at J, leaving 7 bases unmatched. The length of the CDR3 is 15 residues. For the CDR3, the DNA is TGTGCCAGCAGCCTCGGGACAGGGCCTTACTATGGCTACACCTTC. It specifies CASSLGTGPYYGYTF. Combining the CDR3 with reference TRBV7-9 and TRBJ1-2 gives the whole variable domain DTGVSQNPRHKITKRGQNVTFRCDPISEHNRLYWYRQTLGQGPEFLTYFQNEAQLEKSRLLSDRFSAERPKGSFSTLEIQRTEQGDSAMYLCASSLGTGPYYGYTFGSGTRLTVV.

The CDR3 DNA reads TGTGCCTGGAGTGTTCGGGGGGCCGGGGAAAAACTGTTTTTT. Its protein is CAWSVRGAGEKLFF. V and J are TRBV30 and TRBJ1-4, with D perhaps matching TRBD1 (6 bases). CDR1 GTSNPN and CDR2 SVGIG come from the germline V gene (reference sequence). The CDR3 is 14 amino acids. V lost 0 bases to trimming and J lost 8 bases, with 13 bases between them.

CDR3: CASSPPGDRAREAFF. DNA of the CDR3: TGTGCCAGCTCACCACCGGGGGACAGGGCAAGGGAAGCTTTCTTT. The chain uses TRBV18 and TRBJ1-1; 9 nucleotides agree with TRBD1. V was pared by 0 bases and J by 8 bases, with 7 bases of the junction left unmatched. Germline CDR1 reads KGHSH; CDR2 reads LQKENI. CDR3 size: 15 residues. The entire variable domain, with the rest obtained from reference TRBV18 and TRBJ1-1, is as follows: NAGVMQNPRHLVRRRGQEARLRCSPMKGHSHVYWYRQLPEEGLKFMVYLQKENIIDESGMPKERFSAEFPKEGPSILRIQQVVRGDSAAYFCASSPPGDRAREAFFGQGTRLTVV.

V usage is TRBV18 and J usage is TRBJ2-3; 12 nucleotides agree with TRBD2. The germline V gene has CDR1 KGHSH and CDR2 LQKENI. V shed 2 bases and J 5 bases; nucleotides not matched to a gene: 5. The CDR3 consists of 16 residues. In nucleotides, the CDR3 is TGTGCCAGCTCACCAGCAGGACTAGCGGGAAGAGATACGCAGTATTTT. This encodes CASSPAGLAGRDTQYF.

The gene calls are TRBV6-6 and TRBJ1-6; the match to TRBD1 covers 9 bases. J lost 9 bases, V lost 5 bases, and 8 bases had no gene match. The V gene's germline CDR1 is MNHNY and CDR2 SVGAGI (reference sequence). The CDR3 contains 15 residues. The CDR3 DNA reads TGTGCCAGCAGTCAGGACCGACAGGGGGGTTCACCCCTCCACTTT. Encoded protein: CASSQDRQGGSPLHF.

V and J are TRBV29-1 and TRBJ1-5; 7 bases are shared with TRBD1. The CDR3 consists of 13 residues. Germline V CDR1 and CDR2: SQVTM, ANQGSEA. V lost 6 bases and J lost 3; bases outside the gene matches: 5. This CDR3 reads CSVRQGTNQPQHF. DNA for the CDR3: TGCAGCGTGAGACAGGGAACCAATCAGCCCCAGCATTTT.

The chain joins TRBV6-2 or TRBV6-3 to TRBJ1-2, with TRBD1 matching 10 bases. This CDR3 is 16 amino acids long. The J segment lost 0 bases and the V segment lost 3 bases, leaving 4 bases of the junction unmatched. Germline-derived CDR1 and CDR2 are MNHEY and SVGEGT. CDR3 sequence reads: CASSYGGQGANYGYTF. The CDR3, as DNA: TGTGCCAGCAGTTATGGTGGACAGGGGGCTAACTATGGCTACACCTTC.

This clone was detected once. The rearrangement joins TRBV2 to TRBJ2-7; 9 bases match TRBD2. The CDR3 is 16 amino acids. Looked up from germline, CDR1 is SNHLY and CDR2 is FYNNEI. Unmatched junction bases numbered 10, after V lost 2 bases and J lost 5 bases. The CDR3 reads CASSEMGLVAGDEQYF. CDR3 bases: TGTGCCAGCAGTGAAATGGGGTTGGTAGCGGGAGACGAGCAGTACTTC.

The chain uses TRBV12-2 and TRBJ1-1; TRBD1 is taken as the D call from the table, unchecked against the DNA. TRBV12-2 is a pseudogene locus. The CDR3 contains 17 residues. CDR3 protein: CASRLAPKKDRGTEAFF. The DNA of the CDR3 is TGTGCAAGTCGCTTAGCGCCTAAGAAGGACAGGGGCACTGAAGCTTTCTTT.

The rearrangement joins TRBV18 to TRBJ1-3; 7 nucleotides match TRBD1. The ends lost 5 bases at V and 1 base at J; junction bases unmatched: 11. Germline V gene lookup returns CDR1 KGHSH and CDR2 LQKENI. The CDR3 extends over 17 amino acids. For the CDR3, the DNA is TGTGCCAGCTCAGGACAGGCAACCTACCTTTCTGGAAACACCATATATTTT. Protein product: CASSGQATYLSGNTIYF.

V usage is TRBV2 and J usage is TRBJ1-6, with D possibly matching TRBD1 (6 bases). From germline, CDR1 is SNHLY and CDR2 FYNNEI. The CDR3 sequence is 12 residues long. V lost 5 bases and J 10 bases, leaving 9 bases between the germline ends. This CDR3 is CASSRGGSPLHF. The CDR3 DNA reads as TGTGCCAGCAGTCGGGGGGGCTCACCCCTCCACTTT.

This chain connects TRBV3-1 (or the pseudogene TRBV3-2) to TRBJ2-2; tentative D call: TRBD1 (6 bases). Trimming cost V 0 bases and J 8 bases, with 10 bases left between them. The germline V gene has CDR1 LGHDT and CDR2 YNNKEL (reference sequence). The CDR3 covers 14 residues. The CDR3 spells CASSQEVGAGELFF. The DNA of the CDR3 is TGTGCCAGCAGCCAAGAGGTGGGGGCTGGGGAGCTGTTTTTT.

This clone was detected a few times. V is TRBV4-1 and J is TRBJ1-1; D may be TRBD1 (6 bases). Trimming cost V 0 bases and J 1 base, with 6 bases left between them. This CDR3 contains 14 residues. In germline, CDR1 is MGHRA, CDR2 YSYEKL. In DNA, the CDR3 is TGCGCCAGCAGCCAAGACAGGGGGAACACTGAAGCTTTCTTT. It codes for CASSQDRGNTEAFF.

The rearrangement joins TRBV5-5 to TRBJ1-3; 9 bases map to TRBD1. The CDR3 length is 17 residues. Germline trimming cut 2 bases from V and 1 base from J; bases unmatched to any gene: 7. CDR1 and CDR2 (germline): SGHKS, YYEKEE (reference sequence). CDR3 nucleotide sequence: TGTGCCAGCAGCTTCGGAGACAGGGGGAGTTCTGGAAACACCATATATTTT. Its translation is CASSFGDRGSSGNTIYF.

The chain has TRBV4-2 and TRBJ1-4; D ambiguous. V lost 0 bases and J lost 5, with 10 bases in between. The CDR3 is made up of 15 amino acids. Germline V gene data show CDR1 as LGHNA and CDR2 as YNFKEQ. The CDR3 loop reads CASSQDPGLNEKLFF. The CDR3 nucleotides read TGTGCCAGCAGCCAAGATCCCGGTTTGAATGAAAAACTGTTTTTT.

J is TRBJ1-5 and V is TRBV5-8; D remains unclear. In germline, CDR1 is SGHTS, CDR2 YDEGEE. V was trimmed by 4 bases and J by 0 bases, leaving 14 bases between them. This CDR3 spans 16 amino acids. CDR3 coding DNA: TGTGCCAGCAGCACCCGTGAGGTCTATAGCAATCAGCCCCAGCATTTT. Translated, it gives CASSTREVYSNQPQHF.

The rearrangement links TRBV15 to TRBJ1-5; no clear D gene. The V gene's germline CDR1 is LNHNV and CDR2 YYDKDF (reference sequence). The CDR3 has 12 amino acids. V was cut by 0 bases and J by 8 bases, with 5 bases left in between. The CDR3 DNA reads as TGTGCCACCAGCAGAGATACTGAGCCCCAGCATTTT. Amino acid sequence: CATSRDTEPQHF.